These 3 T cell receptor beta chains originate from one sample sequenced in a study of low-dose radiotherapy and immunotherapy resistance in tumors. TRAV- and TRBV-specific primers primed first-strand cDNA, covering alpha and beta chains. Amplification, which lasted 20 PCR cycles, used a constant-region primer and V-primer adapter to amplify TCRs. Using its own MiXCR run on the reads, TCRdb lists one record per CDR3 protein. This sample carries 54,000 or so distinct CDR3 sequences, less than 25% of them seen once, and the ten largest clones take 5.7%. Noted time point: before trial treatment. Material: PBMCs, obtained before treatment. The receptors shown here come from a male donor with prostate cancer.

At least ten counts were recorded for this clonotype. The chain uses TRBV3-1 and TRBJ2-7; the D gene could be TRBD1 or TRBD2 (5 bases each). V was pared by 4 bases and J by 6 bases, with 16 bases between. Germline V gene lookup returns CDR1 LGHDT and CDR2 YNNKEL (reference sequence). The CDR3 totals 14 residues. This chain's CDR3 is CASSRDQGLGEQYF. DNA of the CDR3: TGTGCCAGCAGCCGGGACCAAGGGCTAGGCGAGCAGTACTTC.

This clonotype was observed many times. This sequence joins TRBV6-8 and TRBJ2-1, with D possibly called TRBD1 or TRBD2 (5 bases each). The CDR3 is 15 amino acids. In germline, CDR1 is MNHGY, CDR2 SAAAGT. V was cut by 6 bases and J by 5 bases, with 17 bases left in between. CDR3 loop: CASRISSGTHNEQFF. In nucleotides, the CDR3 is TGTGCCAGCAGGATAAGCTCCGGGACCCACAATGAGCAGTTCTTC.

The rearrangement uses TRBV15 and TRBJ1-5; D gene uncertain. Trimming took off 0 bases at V and 4 bases at J, with 7 bases between the two ends. Germline V gene data show CDR1 as LNHNV and CDR2 as YYDKDF (reference sequence). This CDR3 has 14 residues. CDR3 DNA sequence: TGTGCCACCAGCAGAGATTTGGGAAATCAGCCCCAGCATTTT. Its translation is CATSRDLGNQPQHF.